This T cell receptor (beta chain) was identified in a study of T cells in Graves' hyperthyroidism and ophthalmopathy. Study results and caveats: Before onset, by a median of around 6.1 months, the model predicted ophthalmopathy. Most clonotypes expanded in thyroid above 0.001 were likewise present in blood.

Stable disease denoted Graves' hyperthyroidism without ophthalmopathy progression within 18 months. Recently diagnosed hyperthyroidism of less than 2 months' duration affected patients aged 18 to 65. Per germline, CDR1 GTSNPN and CDR2 SVGIG (reference sequence). The V gene lost 3 bases and the J gene lost 6 bases, with 11 bases spanning the gap. This CDR3 comprises 12 residues. This clonotype occurred many times. Its antigen is not identified. Amplified regions were TCR beta CDR3 sequences from RNA transcripts. First-round RT-PCR targeting the TCR CDR3 was performed with the HTBI primer set. In TCRdb, the multiplex PCR reads were re-called with MiXCR into one record per CDR3 protein. The table records fewer than 600,000 distinct CDR3 sequences, around 15% of them present only once.

V is TRBV30 and J is TRBJ1-2; the D gene is possibly TRBD1 (6 bases). The specimen sequenced was blood. The source is a woman aged 40 to 49 with Graves' hyperthyroidism. The CDR3 region is CAWRGSGDGYTF. The CDR3 DNA reads as TGTGCCTGGAGAGGTTCAGGGGATGGCTACACCTTC.